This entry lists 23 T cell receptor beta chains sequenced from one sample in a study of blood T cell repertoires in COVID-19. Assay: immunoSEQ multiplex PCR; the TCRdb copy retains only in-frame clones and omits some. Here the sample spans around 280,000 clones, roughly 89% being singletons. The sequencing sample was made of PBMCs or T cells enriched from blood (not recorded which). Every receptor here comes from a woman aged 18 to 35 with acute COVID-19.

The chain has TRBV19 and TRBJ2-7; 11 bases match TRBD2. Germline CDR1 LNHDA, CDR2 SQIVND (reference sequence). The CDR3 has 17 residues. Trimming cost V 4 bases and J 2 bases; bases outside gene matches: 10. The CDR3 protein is CASSTGPGTSGTYEQYF. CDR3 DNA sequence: TGTGCCAGTAGTACCGGCCCCGGGACTAGCGGTACCTACGAGCAGTACTTC.

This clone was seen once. The DNA of the CDR3 is TGCAGTGCTAGTTTGGTGTGGAGCGGGGGGGGACAAGAGACCCAGTACTTC. Amino acids: CSASLVWSGGGQETQYF. The chain uses TRBV20-1 and TRBJ2-5; 10 bases are a match to TRBD2. CDR1 and CDR2 (germline): DFQATT, SNEGSKA (reference sequence). The CDR3 contains 17 residues. V lost 3 bases, J lost 2 bases, and 12 bases stayed unmatched.

CDR3 sequence reads: CASRRRAEAGELFF. In DNA, the CDR3 is TGTGCCAGCAGGCGGAGGGCGGAGGCCGGGGAGCTGTTTTTT. The J gene is TRBJ2-2, the V gene TRBV2, with a possible D match to TRBD2 (6 bases). Germline CDR1 reads SNHLY; CDR2 reads FYNNEI. V shed 6 bases and J shed 6 bases, with 14 bases lying between them. The CDR3 sequence is 14 residues long.

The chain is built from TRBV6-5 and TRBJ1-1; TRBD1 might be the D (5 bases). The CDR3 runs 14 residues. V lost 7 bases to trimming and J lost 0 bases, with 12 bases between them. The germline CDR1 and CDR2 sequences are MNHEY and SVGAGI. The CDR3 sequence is CASTAGDLNTEAFF. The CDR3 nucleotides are TGTGCCAGCACCGCGGGGGACTTGAACACTGAAGCTTTCTTT.

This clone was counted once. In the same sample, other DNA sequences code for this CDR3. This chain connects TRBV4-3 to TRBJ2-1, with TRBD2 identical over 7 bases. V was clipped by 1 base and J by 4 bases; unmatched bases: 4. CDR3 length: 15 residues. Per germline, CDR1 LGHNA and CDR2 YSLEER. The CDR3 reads CASSQGSGVYNEQFF. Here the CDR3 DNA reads TGCGCCAGCAGCCAAGGCAGCGGGGTATACAATGAGCAGTTCTTC.

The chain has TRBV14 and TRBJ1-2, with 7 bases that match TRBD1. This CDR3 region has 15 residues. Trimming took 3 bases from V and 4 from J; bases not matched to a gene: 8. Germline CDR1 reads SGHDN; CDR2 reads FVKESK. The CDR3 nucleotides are TGTGCCAGCAGCCAGGCGACCGGGACAGTCTATGGCTACACCTTC. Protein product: CASSQATGTVYGYTF. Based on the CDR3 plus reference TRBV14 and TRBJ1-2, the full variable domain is EAGVTQFPSHSVIEKGQTVTLRCDPISGHDNLYWYRRVMGKEIKFLLHFVKESKQDESGMPNNRFLAERTGGTYSTLKVQPAELEDSGVYFCASSQATGTVYGYTFGSGTRLTVV.

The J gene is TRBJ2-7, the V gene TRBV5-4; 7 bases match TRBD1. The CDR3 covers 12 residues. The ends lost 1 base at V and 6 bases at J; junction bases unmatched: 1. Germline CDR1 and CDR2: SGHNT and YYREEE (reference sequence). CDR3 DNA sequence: TGTGCCAGCAGCTTGCAGGGGGTCGAGCAGTACTTC. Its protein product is CASSLQGVEQYF.

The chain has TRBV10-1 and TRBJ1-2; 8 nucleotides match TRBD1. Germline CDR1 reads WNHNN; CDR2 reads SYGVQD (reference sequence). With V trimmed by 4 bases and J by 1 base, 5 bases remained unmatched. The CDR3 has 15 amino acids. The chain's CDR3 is CASSGKGTGNYGYTF. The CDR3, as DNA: TGCGCCAGCAGTGGGAAGGGGACAGGTAACTATGGCTACACCTTC.

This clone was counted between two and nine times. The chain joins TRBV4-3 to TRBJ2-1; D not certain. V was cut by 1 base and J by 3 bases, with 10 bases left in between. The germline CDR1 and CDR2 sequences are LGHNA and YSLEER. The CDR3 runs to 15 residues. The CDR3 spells CASSQGVALYNEQFF. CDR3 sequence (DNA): TGCGCCAGCAGCCAAGGAGTAGCCCTCTACAATGAGCAGTTCTTC.

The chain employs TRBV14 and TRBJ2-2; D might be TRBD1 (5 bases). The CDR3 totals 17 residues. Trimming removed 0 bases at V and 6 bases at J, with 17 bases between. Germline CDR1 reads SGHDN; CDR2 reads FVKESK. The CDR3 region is CASSQDPSWGAAGELFF. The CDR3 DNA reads TGTGCCAGCAGCCAAGACCCCAGTTGGGGCGCCGCCGGGGAGCTGTTTTTT.

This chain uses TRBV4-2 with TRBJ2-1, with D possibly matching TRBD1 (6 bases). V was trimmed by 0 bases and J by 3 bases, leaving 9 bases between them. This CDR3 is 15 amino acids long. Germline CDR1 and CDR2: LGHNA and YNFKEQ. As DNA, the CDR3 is TGTGCCAGCAGCCAAGATCAAGGGGGCTACAATGAGCAGTTCTTC. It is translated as CASSQDQGGYNEQFF.

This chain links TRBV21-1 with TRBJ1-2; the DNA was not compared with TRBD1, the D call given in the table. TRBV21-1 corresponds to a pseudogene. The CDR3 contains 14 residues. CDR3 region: CASRFDSNNYGYTF. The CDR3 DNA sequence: TGTGCCAGCAGATTTGACAGTAATAACTATGGCTACACCTTC.

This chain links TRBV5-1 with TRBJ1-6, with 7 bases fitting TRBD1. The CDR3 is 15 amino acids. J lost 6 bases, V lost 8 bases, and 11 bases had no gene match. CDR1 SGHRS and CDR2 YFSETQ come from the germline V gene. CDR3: CASRLTGAPNSPLHF. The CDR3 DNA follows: TGCGCCAGTAGACTAACAGGGGCTCCTAATTCACCCCTCCACTTT.

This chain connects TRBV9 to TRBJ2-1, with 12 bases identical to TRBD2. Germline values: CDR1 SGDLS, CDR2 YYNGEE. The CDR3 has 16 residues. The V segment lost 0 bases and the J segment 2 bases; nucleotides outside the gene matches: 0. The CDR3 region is CASSVGLAGAYNEQFF. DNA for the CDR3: TGTGCCAGCAGCGTAGGACTAGCGGGAGCCTACAATGAGCAGTTCTTC. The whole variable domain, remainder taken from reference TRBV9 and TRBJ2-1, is DSGVTQTPKHLITATGQRVTLRCSPRSGDLSVYWYQQSLDQGLQFLIQYYNGEERAKGNILERFSAQQFPDLHSELNLSSLELGDSALYFCASSVGLAGAYNEQFFGPGTRLTVL.

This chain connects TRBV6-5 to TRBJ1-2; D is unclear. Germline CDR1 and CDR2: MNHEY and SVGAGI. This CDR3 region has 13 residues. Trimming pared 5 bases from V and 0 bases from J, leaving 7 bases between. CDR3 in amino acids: CASSLTPNYGYTF. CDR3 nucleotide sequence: TGTGCCAGCAGTCTGACTCCTAACTATGGCTACACCTTC.

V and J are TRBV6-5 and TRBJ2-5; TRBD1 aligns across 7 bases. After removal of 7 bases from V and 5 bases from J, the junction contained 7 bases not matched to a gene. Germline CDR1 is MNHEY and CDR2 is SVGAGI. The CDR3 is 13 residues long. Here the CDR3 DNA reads TGTGCCAGCACCATGACAGGGCTCGAGACCCAGTACTTC. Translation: CASTMTGLETQYF.

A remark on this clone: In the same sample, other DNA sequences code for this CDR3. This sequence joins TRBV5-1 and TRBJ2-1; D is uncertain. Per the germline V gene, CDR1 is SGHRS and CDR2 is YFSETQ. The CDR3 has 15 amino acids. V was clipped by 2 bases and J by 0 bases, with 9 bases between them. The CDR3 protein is CASSLGGSSYNEQFF. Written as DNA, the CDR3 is TGCGCCAGCAGCTTAGGCGGAAGCTCCTACAATGAGCAGTTCTTC.

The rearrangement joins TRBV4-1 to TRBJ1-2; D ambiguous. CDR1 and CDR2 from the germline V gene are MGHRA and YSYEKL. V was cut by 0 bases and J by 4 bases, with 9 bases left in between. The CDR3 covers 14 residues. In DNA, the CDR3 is TGCGCCAGCAGCCAAGAGATGAGGATCTATGGCTACACCTTC. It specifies CASSQEMRIYGYTF.

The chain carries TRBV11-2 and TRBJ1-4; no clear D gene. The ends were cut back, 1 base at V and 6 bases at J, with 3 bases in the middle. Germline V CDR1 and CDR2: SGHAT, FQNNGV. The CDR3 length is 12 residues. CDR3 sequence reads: CASSLGDEKLFF. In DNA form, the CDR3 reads TGTGCCAGCAGCTTAGGAGATGAAAAACTGTTTTTT.

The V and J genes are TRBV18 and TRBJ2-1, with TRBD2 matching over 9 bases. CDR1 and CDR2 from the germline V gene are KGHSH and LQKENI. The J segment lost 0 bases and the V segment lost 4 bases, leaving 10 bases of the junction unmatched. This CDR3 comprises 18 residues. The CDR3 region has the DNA TGTGCCAGCTCACTCGGAGGGCTAGCGGGGAGCTCCTACAATGAGCAGTTCTTC. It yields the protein CASSLGGLAGSSYNEQFF.

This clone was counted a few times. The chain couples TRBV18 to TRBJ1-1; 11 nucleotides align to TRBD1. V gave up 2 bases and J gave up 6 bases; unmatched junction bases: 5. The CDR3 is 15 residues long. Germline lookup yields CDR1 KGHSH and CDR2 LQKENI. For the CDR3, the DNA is TGTGCCAGCTCACCAAGGACAGGGGGCGACGCTGAAGCTTTCTTT. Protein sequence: CASSPRTGGDAEAFF.

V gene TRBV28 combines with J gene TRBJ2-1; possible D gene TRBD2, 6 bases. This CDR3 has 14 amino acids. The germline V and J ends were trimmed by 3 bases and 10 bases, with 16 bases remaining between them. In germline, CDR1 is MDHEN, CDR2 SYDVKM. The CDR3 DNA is TGTGCCAGCAGTTTGTCGGGCGGGGCAGGGGAGCAGTTCTTC. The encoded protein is CASSLSGGAGEQFF.

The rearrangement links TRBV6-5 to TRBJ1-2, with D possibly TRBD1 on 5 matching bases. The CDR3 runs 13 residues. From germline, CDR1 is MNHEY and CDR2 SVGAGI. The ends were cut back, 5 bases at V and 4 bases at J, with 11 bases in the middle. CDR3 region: CASSPDILYGYTF. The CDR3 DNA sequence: TGTGCCAGCAGTCCGGACATCCTCTATGGCTACACCTTC.